Listed below are T cell receptor beta chains from one sample, sequenced in a study of OX40 agonist ivuxolimab in advanced cancers. Sequencing was performed with immunoSEQ multiplex PCR; in TCRdb, only in-frame clones are kept and a portion is missing. Of approximately 50,000 clones listed, about 86% were seen once; the top ten hold approximately 15%. This sample comprised CD4+ or CD8+ T cells sorted from blood, obtained in a trial of the OX40 agonist ivuxolimab. These receptors all stem from an adult with an advanced solid tumor such as melanoma, head and neck, liver or kidney cancer. Each CDR3 is given with its conserved first and last residue. The order of the fields is CDR3 length, clone size, V gene, D gene, J gene, CDR3 protein, CDR3 DNA. A D gene is named only where the DNA matches it firmly. The listing skips clone size in some rows; elsewhere it reads once, few, many or a size class.

>13|NA|TRBV10-2|NA|TRBJ1-5
CASNGMGNQPQHF
TGCGCCAGCAACGGGATGGGCAATCAGCCCCAGCATTTT
>16|few|TRBV11-2|TRBD2|TRBJ2-1
CASSLGAGGPYNEQFF
TGTGCCAGCAGCTTAGGAGCGGGAGGGCCCTACAATGAGCAGTTCTTC
>14|NA|TRBV5-1|TRBD2|TRBJ2-7
CASSQGLASYEQYF
TGCGCCAGCAGTCAGGGACTAGCTTCCTACGAGCAGTACTTC
>15|NA|TRBV30|TRBD1|TRBJ1-1
CAWSDRTGMNTEAFF
TGTGCCTGGAGTGATAGGACAGGTATGAACACTGAAGCTTTCTTT
>11|NA|TRBV21-1|NA|TRBJ1-2
CASSTIYGYTF
TGTGCCAGCAGCACCATCTATGGCTACACCTTC
>14|NA|TRBV28|NA|TRBJ2-7
CASSLTGYRDEQYF
TGTGCCAGCAGTTTAACAGGGTATCGGGACGAGCAGTACTTC
>14|NA|TRBV27|NA|TRBJ2-7
CASSLGALRYEQYF
TGTGCCAGCAGTTTGGGTGCTCTGAGGTACGAGCAGTACTTC
>14|NA|TRBV23-1|NA|TRBJ2-5
CASAEGREQETQYF
TGCGCCAGCGCCGAGGGTCGGGAGCAAGAGACCCAGTACTTC
>13|few|TRBV19|NA|TRBJ1-5
CASTAGHVQPQHF
TGTGCCAGTACTGCAGGACATGTACAGCCCCAGCATTTT
>14|once|TRBV23-1|NA|TRBJ2-7
CASSQGFGSYEQYF
TGCGCCAGCAGTCAGGGTTTCGGGTCCTACGAGCAGTACTTC
>13|few|TRBV10-1|NA|TRBJ1-1
CASSERFGTEAFF
TGCGCCAGCAGTGAACGGTTCGGTACTGAAGCTTTCTTT
>15|NA|TRBV11-2|NA|TRBJ2-3
CASSLDLDSTDTQYF
TGTGCCAGCAGCTTAGATCTCGACAGCACAGATACGCAGTATTTT
>13|NA|TRBV7-2|NA|TRBJ1-1
CASSLSGGTEAFF
TGTGCCAGCAGCTTATCTGGGGGGACTGAAGCTTTCTTT
>14|NA|TRBV5-1|TRBD1|TRBJ2-1
CASSFLGQGNEQFF
TGCGCCAGCAGCTTCTTGGGACAGGGCAATGAGCAGTTCTTC
>15|NA|TRBV5-6|NA|TRBJ1-1
CASSLAPTSATEAFF
TGTGCCAGCAGCTTGGCTCCTACATCGGCCACTGAAGCTTTCTTT
>16|NA|TRBV28|NA|TRBJ2-3
CASSLAGSAWTDTQYF
TGTGCCAGCAGTTTAGCGGGGAGCGCTTGGACAGATACGCAGTATTTT
>15|NA|TRBV19|TRBD2|TRBJ2-7
CASNQGAGALHEQYF
TGTGCCAGTAATCAAGGGGCGGGAGCCCTCCACGAGCAGTACTTC
>13|NA|TRBV27|NA|TRBJ2-5
CASSLVRRETQYF
TGTGCCAGCAGTTTGGTTCGTAGGGAGACCCAGTACTTC
>14|NA|TRBV2|NA|TRBJ2-7
CASSHPPTSYEQYF
TGTGCCAGCAGTCACCCACCTACATCCTACGAGCAGTACTTC
>16|NA|TRBV19|NA|TRBJ1-2
CASRFPSSGLNYGYTF
TGTGCCAGTAGGTTCCCCTCTTCAGGACTTAACTATGGCTACACCTTC
>13|NA|TRBV11-2|NA|TRBJ2-3
CASSLAVADTQYF
TGTGCCAGCAGCTTAGCTGTGGCAGATACGCAGTATTTT
>17|once|TRBV4-1|NA|TRBJ2-1
CASSQGRARDSYNEQFF
TGCGCCAGCAGCCAAGGCCGGGCCCGGGACTCCTACAATGAGCAGTTCTTC
>15|NA|TRBV6-5|NA|TRBJ2-7
CASSYYGGGAYEQYF
TGTGCCAGCAGTTACTACGGAGGGGGGGCTTACGAGCAGTACTTC
>13|NA|TRBV10-2|TRBD1|TRBJ1-5
CARGDRVLQPQHF
TGCGCCAGGGGAGACAGGGTACTGCAGCCCCAGCATTTT
>14|NA|TRBV28|TRBD1|TRBJ1-3
CASSSTDRGNTIYF
TGTGCCAGCAGTTCTACGGACAGGGGAAACACCATATATTTT
>17|NA|TRBV5-1|NA|TRBJ2-5
CASSLVVEAPGEETQYF
TGCGCCAGCAGCTTGGTGGTAGAGGCCCCCGGGGAAGAGACCCAGTACTTC
>16|NA|TRBV5-1|TRBD1|TRBJ1-4
CASSLGARYRGEKLFF
TGCGCCAGCAGCTTAGGAGCACGCTACAGGGGGGAAAAACTGTTTTTT